This T cell receptor beta chain stems from a study of T cells in Graves' hyperthyroidism and ophthalmopathy. Germline-derived CDR1 and CDR2 are SGHAT and FQNNGV. The CDR3 loop spans 15 amino acids. Trimming stripped 1 base from V and 3 bases from J, with 12 bases between. RNA transcripts yielded amplified TCR beta CDR3 regions. During a first-round RT-PCR of the TCR CDR3, the HTBI primer set was used. TCRdb recomputed calls from the multiplex PCR reads with MiXCR, one row per CDR3 protein. The profile shows some 300,000 distinct CDR3 sequences, roughly a fifth of them singletons. This TCR was sampled from a man between 50 and 59 years old with Graves' ophthalmopathy. Source material: blood. The chain links TRBV11-2 to TRBJ2-5; D not resolved. The CDR3 loop reads CASSLVARVEETQYF. The CDR3 nucleotides are TGTGCCAGCAGCTTAGTAGCCCGGGTCGAAGAGACCCAGTACTTC.